This T cell receptor beta chain was profiled in a study of graft-versus-host responses after intestinal transplantation. At the level of the study: Recipients across the board were started on anti-thymocyte globulin induction, then kept on tacrolimus and steroids for roughly 3 years.

Profiled with immunoSEQ multiplex PCR; TCRdb holds only in-frame clones, not every one. This table has around 15,000 clones, approximately 30% appearing once. J was trimmed by 4 bases and V by 6 bases; bases with no gene match: 6. Germline CDR1 reads SQVTM; CDR2 reads ANQGSEA. The CDR3 has 14 residues. Around 200,000 CFSE-labeled responder cells were plated with around 200,000 irradiated, violet-dye-labeled stimulator cells. This TCR came from a human patient who received an intestinal transplant. This specimen consisted of alloreactive CD4+ T cells from a mixed lymphocyte reaction culture, obtained before intestinal transplant. Subset indicated: CFSE-low proliferating T cells sorted from roughly six-day pre-transplant mixed lymphocyte reaction (GvH or HvG direction). The chain recombines TRBV29-1 with TRBJ1-2; 12 bases align to TRBD1. CDR3 DNA: TGCAGCGTCCGGGGACAGGGGGCGATCTATGGCTACACCTTC. Translating gives CSVRGQGAIYGYTF.